Listed here are 32 T cell receptor beta chains from one sample, sequenced in a study of blood T cell repertoires in COVID-19. TCRdb's table, derived via immunoSEQ multiplex PCR, lists solely in-frame clones and lacks some. The data show 250,000 to 300,000 clones, more than 80% seen once. The sequencing input was peripheral blood. These receptors all stem from a woman in her 50s with COVID-19, enrolled during active disease.

As regards this clone: This sample also contains other DNA sequences that code for the same CDR3. V and J are TRBV18 and TRBJ2-5; D is ambiguous. The ends were cut back, 0 bases at V and 2 bases at J, with 7 bases in the middle. CDR1 is KGHSH, CDR2 LQKENI, per germline. This CDR3 is 14 amino acids long. The CDR3 region has the DNA TGTGCCAGCTCACCACCGGGCCAGCAAGAGACCCAGTACTTC. Protein product: CASSPPGQQETQYF.

V is TRBV10-1 and J is TRBJ2-1, with D possibly being TRBD2 (5 bases). The CDR3 is 14 residues long. Germline V gene lookup returns CDR1 WNHNN and CDR2 SYGVQD (reference sequence). Between the trimmed V and J ends, which lost 5 bases and 10 bases, there was a span of 18 bases. CDR3 region: CASSLTVSPGEQFF. The CDR3 DNA reads as TGCGCCAGCAGTCTAACAGTAAGCCCGGGGGAGCAGTTCTTC.

The rearrangement links TRBV7-9 to TRBJ1-2; 8 bases are a match to TRBD1. With V trimmed by 4 bases and J by 4 bases, 11 bases remained unmatched. The germline gives CDR1 SEHNR, CDR2 FQNEAQ (reference sequence). The CDR3 totals 16 residues. For the CDR3, the DNA is TGTGCCAGCAGCTCCCGCCGGACAGGGCGAATCTATGGCTACACCTTC. The encoded protein is CASSSRRTGRIYGYTF.

The V and J genes are TRBV29-1 and TRBJ2-1; D might be TRBD2 (6 bases). CDR1 SQVTM and CDR2 ANQGSEA come from the germline V gene. The CDR3 covers 16 residues. The V and J ends lost 6 bases and 0 bases respectively, with 18 bases between them. The CDR3 region is CSVETLADSSYNEQFF. Written as DNA, the CDR3 is TGCAGCGTCGAGACCTTAGCGGATAGCTCCTACAATGAGCAGTTCTTC.

The chain couples TRBV7-9 to TRBJ2-7; TRBD1 is a possible D gene (6 bases). Germline loops: CDR1 SEHNR, CDR2 FQNEAQ (reference sequence). The CDR3 is made up of 11 amino acids. V was pared by 5 bases and J by 6 bases, with 8 bases between. The CDR3 nucleotides are TGTGCCAGCAGCCAGGACAGCGAGCAGTACTTC. It encodes CASSQDSEQYF.

This clone has just one count. V is TRBV4-1 and J is TRBJ1-1, with 11 bases aligning to TRBD1. The germline V gene encodes CDR1 MGHRA and CDR2 YSYEKL. J gave up 9 bases and V 4 bases, and 13 bases lay outside the gene matches. The CDR3 totals 16 residues. The CDR3 region is CASSPPLDRGRLKAFF. CDR3 sequence (DNA): TGCGCCAGCAGCCCCCCGTTGGACAGGGGGCGTTTGAAAGCTTTCTTT.

This sequence joins TRBV4-2 and TRBJ1-2; D is undetermined. Germline lookup yields CDR1 LGHNA and CDR2 YNFKEQ. CDR3 length: 15 amino acids. V was shortened by 2 bases and J by 5 bases, with 15 bases between the two germline ends. The CDR3 nucleotides are TGTGCCAGCAGCCAACGATCAGGAATATCTTATGGCTACACCTTC. This sequence encodes CASSQRSGISYGYTF.

To note about this clone: The identical CDR3 is also encoded by other nucleotide sequences in the sample. This chain uses TRBV24-1 with TRBJ2-2; the D gene is possibly TRBD1 (6 bases). The CDR3 is made up of 16 amino acids. The V end was cut by 4 bases, the J end by 0 bases, with 11 bases between. The germline V gene encodes CDR1 KGHDR and CDR2 SFDVKD. CDR3 sequence reads: CATSDPGTPNTGELFF. CDR3 DNA sequence: TGTGCCACCAGTGACCCCGGGACACCGAACACCGGGGAGCTGTTTTTT.

The chain carries TRBV11-2 and TRBJ1-2; 9 bases line up with TRBD1. This CDR3 has 17 residues. V dropped 1 base and J dropped 0; count of bases not matched to a gene: 6. Germline V CDR1 and CDR2: SGHAT, FQNNGV. Here the CDR3 DNA reads TGTGCCAGCAGCTTAGGGCTTCGGACAGGGGCTAACTATGGCTACACCTTC. Protein: CASSLGLRTGANYGYTF.

The count of this clone is one. The rearrangement uses TRBV6-5 and TRBJ1-2, with 9 bases fitting TRBD1. The CDR3 length is 15 residues. In germline, CDR1 is MNHEY, CDR2 SVGAGI. Trimming took 6 bases from V and 6 from J; bases not matched to a gene: 11. The CDR3 region is CASRGTGKRGDGYTF. In DNA form, the CDR3 reads TGTGCCAGCAGGGGGACAGGGAAGCGGGGAGATGGCTACACCTTC.

A single count supports this clone. The chain uses TRBV11-2 and TRBJ2-3, with 10 bases lining up with TRBD2. Germline loops: CDR1 SGHAT, CDR2 FQNNGV. The junction had 16 bases not matched to a gene; V was cut back by 9 bases and J by 1 base. The CDR3 covers 18 residues. CDR3 residues: CASHNPSGSPIGTDTQYF. CDR3 in DNA: TGTGCCAGTCATAATCCTAGCGGGAGTCCCATTGGCACAGATACGCAGTATTTT.

The chain is built from TRBV9 and TRBJ2-1; TRBD2 matches 10 bases. V dropped 3 bases and J dropped 3; count of bases not matched to a gene: 3. This CDR3 has 15 residues. Germline V lookup: CDR1 SGDLS, CDR2 YYNGEE. The CDR3 protein is CASSGRLAGYNEQFF. CDR3 coding DNA: TGTGCCAGCAGCGGCCGACTAGCGGGCTACAATGAGCAGTTCTTC.

The chain combines TRBV14 with TRBJ2-7, with 13 nucleotides matching TRBD2. CDR1 SGHDN and CDR2 FVKESK come from the germline V gene. The CDR3 covers 17 residues. V dropped 1 base and J dropped 5; count of bases not matched to a gene: 8. CDR3 nucleotide sequence: TGTGCCAGCAGCCAAGTCGGTCAACTAGCGGGAGGGCACGAGCAGTACTTC. It codes for CASSQVGQLAGGHEQYF.

The rearrangement links TRBV5-6 to TRBJ2-2; no reliable D call. Germline values: CDR1 SGHDT, CDR2 YYEEEE. This CDR3 spans 13 amino acids. The V gene lost 3 bases and the J gene lost 7 bases, with 10 bases spanning the gap. The CDR3 nucleotides read TGTGCCAGCAGCTCCCTTAGATACGGGGAGCTGTTTTTT. Its protein product is CASSSLRYGELFF.

The rearrangement links TRBV6-5 to TRBJ1-3; weak D call: TRBD1 (5 bases). The ends were cut back, 6 bases at V and 2 bases at J, with 11 bases in the middle. Germline assignment: CDR1 MNHEY and CDR2 SVGAGI. This CDR3 is 14 amino acids long. The chain's CDR3 is CASSLRETGNTIYF. CDR3 DNA sequence: TGTGCCAGCAGCCTCAGGGAAACTGGAAACACCATATATTTT.

The V gene is TRBV24-1, the J gene TRBJ1-2; the match to TRBD1 covers 7 bases. V shed 4 bases, J shed 10 bases, and the junction held 5 bases outside the gene matches. The CDR3 loop spans 12 amino acids. Germline V lookup: CDR1 KGHDR, CDR2 SFDVKD. The chain's CDR3 is CATSEAQGPYTF. In DNA, the CDR3 is TGTGCCACCAGTGAGGCACAGGGGCCCTACACCTTC.

CDR3 protein: CASSNRGSPYGYTF. The DNA of the CDR3 is TGCGCCAGCAGCAACCGAGGGTCTCCCTATGGCTACACCTTC. This sequence joins TRBV5-1 and TRBJ1-2; unclear D gene. V was shortened by 4 bases and J by 4 bases, with 14 bases between the two germline ends. This CDR3 region has 14 residues. The V gene's germline CDR1 is SGHRS and CDR2 YFSETQ. Looking up the rest from reference TRBV5-1 and TRBJ1-2 gives the full variable domain: KAGVTQTPRYLIKTRGQQVTLSCSPISGHRSVSWYQQTPGQGLQFLFEYFSETQRNKGNFPGRFSGRQFSNSRSEMNVSTLELGDSALYLCASSNRGSPYGYTFGSGTRLTVV.

The V gene is TRBV7-2, the J gene TRBJ1-4; 7 bases are shared with TRBD1. The J segment lost 8 bases and the V segment lost 4 bases, leaving 7 bases of the junction unmatched. Germline values: CDR1 SGHTA, CDR2 FQGNSA. This CDR3 comprises 14 residues. CDR3 sequence: CASSSDRVYEKLFF. CDR3 in DNA: TGTGCCAGCAGCTCTGACAGGGTTTACGAAAAACTGTTTTTT. Full variable domain (missing parts from reference TRBV7-2 and TRBJ1-4): GAGVSQSPSNKVTEKGKDVELRCDPISGHTALYWYRQSLGQGLEFLIYFQGNSAPDKSGLPSDRFSAERTGGSVSTLTIQRTQQEDSAVYLCASSSDRVYEKLFFGSGTQLSVL.

The chain employs TRBV11-2 and TRBJ1-4, with 7 bases that match TRBD1. CDR1 and CDR2 from the germline V gene are SGHAT and FQNNGV. The CDR3 covers 12 residues. The V gene end was trimmed by 1 base and the J gene end by 12 bases; junction bases not matched to a gene: 2. The CDR3 is CASSLGQGELFF. CDR3 nucleotides: TGTGCCAGCAGCTTAGGTCAGGGGGAACTGTTTTTT.

Here the CDR3 DNA reads TGTGCCAGCAGCTTGGACAGGGCGAAACTGAATTCACCCCTCCACTTT. Amino acids: CASSLDRAKLNSPLHF. The chain has TRBV5-6 and TRBJ1-6; TRBD1 is a possible D gene (6 bases). The germline V gene encodes CDR1 SGHDT and CDR2 YYEEEE. This CDR3 is 16 amino acids long. Trimming cost V 0 bases and J 7 bases, with 14 bases left between them.

The rearrangement joins TRBV5-1 to TRBJ2-3; the D is unclear. This CDR3 has 14 amino acids. The germline V and J ends were trimmed by 4 bases and 2 bases, with 11 bases remaining between them. Germline V gives CDR1 SGHRS, CDR2 YFSETQ. CDR3 DNA sequence: TGCGCCAGCAGCCCCGGGTTCTCCACAGATACGCAGTATTTT. Amino acid sequence: CASSPGFSTDTQYF.

This clone appeared a few times. This chain links TRBV5-1 with TRBJ1-1; weak D call: TRBD1 (6 bases). Trimming removed 0 bases at V and 9 bases at J, with 12 bases between. The CDR3 extends over 13 amino acids. From germline, CDR1 is SGHRS and CDR2 YFSETQ. In nucleotides, the CDR3 is TGCGCCAGCAGCTTGGACCTGACAGGAAAAGCTTTCTTT. This encodes CASSLDLTGKAFF. The variable domain in full, completed from reference TRBV5-1 and TRBJ1-1, reads KAGVTQTPRYLIKTRGQQVTLSCSPISGHRSVSWYQQTPGQGLQFLFEYFSETQRNKGNFPGRFSGRQFSNSRSEMNVSTLELGDSALYLCASSLDLTGKAFFGQGTRLTVV.

This chain links TRBV11-3 with TRBJ2-1; D perhaps matches TRBD1 (6 bases). The length of the CDR3 is 14 residues. V lost 5 bases, J lost 0 bases, and 8 bases lay in between. Germline V gives CDR1 SGHNT, CDR2 YENEEA. CDR3 coding DNA: TGTGCCAGCAGCAAGGGGGACTCCTACAATGAGCAGTTCTTC. Residues: CASSKGDSYNEQFF.

This sequence joins TRBV10-1 and TRBJ2-1, with 10 bases identical to TRBD2. The V and J ends lost 3 bases and 6 bases, in that order; junction bases with no gene match: 11. The length of the CDR3 is 17 residues. Germline CDR1 and CDR2: WNHNN and SYGVQD (reference sequence). The chain's CDR3 is CASSDQREGFRSNEQFF. The DNA of the CDR3 is TGCGCCAGCAGTGACCAGCGGGAGGGGTTTCGTAGCAATGAGCAGTTCTTC.

The chain couples TRBV3-1 (or the pseudogene TRBV3-2) to TRBJ1-2, with 7 nucleotides matching TRBD1. CDR3 length: 15 amino acids. Germline V gives CDR1 LGHDT, CDR2 YNNKEL (reference sequence). V trimming: 3 bases; J trimming: 4 bases; junction bases outside the gene matches: 8. CDR3 sequence (DNA): TGTGCCAGCAGCCACACAGGGGCGGGAGGCTATGGCTACACCTTC. Encoded protein: CASSHTGAGGYGYTF.

This clone appeared a few times. V and J are TRBV5-1 and TRBJ2-1, with 9 nucleotides matching TRBD1. The CDR3 runs to 15 residues. The V gene's germline CDR1 is SGHRS and CDR2 YFSETQ. The V segment lost 5 bases and the J segment 7 bases; nucleotides outside the gene matches: 10. The CDR3 protein is CASRKGGTGRNEQFF. As DNA, the CDR3 is TGCGCCAGCAGAAAGGGGGGGACAGGGCGAAATGAGCAGTTCTTC.

The chain combines TRBV5-8 with TRBJ2-1; 8 nucleotides match TRBD2. CDR1 is SGHTS, CDR2 YDEGEE, per germline. The V segment lost 2 bases and the J segment 0 bases; nucleotides outside the gene matches: 1. The CDR3 has 15 amino acids. DNA for the CDR3: TGTGCCAGCAGCTTAGGACTAGCCTCCTACAATGAGCAGTTCTTC. Translation: CASSLGLASYNEQFF.

The V call is TRBV5-1, the J call TRBJ2-1, with 11 bases aligning to TRBD2. The CDR3 length is 15 residues. The trim removed 3 bases at V and 6 bases at J, leaving 5 bases unmatched. From germline, CDR1 is SGHRS and CDR2 YFSETQ. The CDR3 is CASSSTSGRGNEQFF. The DNA of the CDR3 is TGCGCCAGCAGCTCAACTAGCGGGAGAGGCAATGAGCAGTTCTTC.

The rearrangement uses TRBV3-1 (or the pseudogene TRBV3-2) and TRBJ2-5; 8 bases are a match to TRBD2. The CDR3 sequence is 20 residues long. V was clipped by 0 bases and J by 3 bases; unmatched bases: 18. Germline loops: CDR1 LGHDT, CDR2 YNNKEL (reference sequence). CDR3 nucleotides: TGTGCCAGCAGCCAAGATTTCTGGGGTACCGAGCGGGAGTATAAAGAGACCCAGTACTTC. Translated, it gives CASSQDFWGTEREYKETQYF.

This chain uses TRBV6-5 with TRBJ2-1; TRBD1 is a possible D gene (5 bases). The CDR3 consists of 12 residues. The germline V and J ends were trimmed by 5 bases and 10 bases, with 12 bases remaining between them. Germline-derived CDR1 and CDR2 are MNHEY and SVGAGI. CDR3 in amino acids: CASSPQVGEQFF. CDR3 in DNA: TGTGCCAGCAGTCCACAGGTGGGCGAGCAGTTCTTC.

The rearrangement links TRBV27 to TRBJ2-1, with 7 bases aligning to TRBD2. There are 19 residues in the CDR3. From germline, CDR1 is MNHEY and CDR2 SMNVEV (reference sequence). V shed 2 bases and J 0 bases; nucleotides not matched to a gene: 13. CDR3 loop: CASSLTGGSGLTSYNEQFF. CDR3 bases: TGTGCCAGCAGTTTAACGGGGGGTAGCGGACTCACCTCCTACAATGAGCAGTTCTTC.

CDR3 amino acids: CASSLNGEAFF. In nucleotides, the CDR3 is TGTGCCAGCAGCTTAAACGGTGAAGCTTTCTTT. This chain connects TRBV7-9 to TRBJ1-1; D is unresolved. The CDR3 is 11 residues long. The germline V gene encodes CDR1 SEHNR and CDR2 FQNEAQ (reference sequence). Trimming took off 2 bases at V and 7 bases at J, with 5 bases between the two ends.